These 24 T cell receptor beta chains were sequenced from one sample in a study of beta chain features in type 1 diabetes. Expressed TCRB transcripts were sequenced because the entire RNA isolate underwent reverse transcription. Repertoires were generated with immunoSEQ multiplex PCR, while TCRdb's copy carries only in-frame clones and drops some. The data show 120,000 to 150,000 clones, roughly 10% seen once. Sequencing used naive CD4+ T cells from blood. All receptors derive from a young man in good health.

CDR3 protein: CASSPGTDSYEQYF. The DNA for the CDR3 is TGCGCCAGCAGTCCCGGGACAGACTCCTACGAGCAGTACTTC. V and J are TRBV23-1 and TRBJ2-7, with TRBD1 matching 7 bases. TRBV23-1 is identified as an open reading frame with a role that is uncertain. This CDR3 region has 14 residues. V gave up 4 bases and J gave up 0 bases; unmatched junction bases: 3.

V and J are TRBV5-4 and TRBJ2-1, with 12 nucleotides matching TRBD2. This CDR3 region has 16 residues. The V gene end was trimmed by 4 bases and the J gene end by 4 bases; junction bases not matched to a gene: 6. The germline gives CDR1 SGHNT, CDR2 YYREEE (reference sequence). The CDR3 protein is CASSTRTSGVYNEQFF. The CDR3 nucleotides read TGTGCCAGCAGCACCAGGACTAGCGGGGTTTACAATGAGCAGTTCTTC.

This chain uses TRBV30 with TRBJ1-2; TRBD1 matches 7 bases. V trimming: 1 base; J trimming: 8 bases; junction bases outside the gene matches: 4. The CDR3 is made up of 12 amino acids. Per germline, CDR1 GTSNPN and CDR2 SVGIG (reference sequence). CDR3 sequence: CAWSAGGEGYTF. CDR3 sequence (DNA): TGTGCCTGGAGTGCAGGGGGTGAGGGCTACACCTTC.

This clone came up many times. V and J are TRBV4-3 and TRBJ2-3, with D perhaps TRBD1 (6 bases). The germline V and J ends were trimmed by 1 base and 2 bases, with 7 bases remaining between them. The CDR3 runs 14 residues. CDR1 LGHNA and CDR2 YSLEER come from the germline V gene. Here the CDR3 reads CASSQGGLTDTQYF. CDR3 nucleotides: TGCGCCAGCAGCCAAGGGGGGCTCACAGATACGCAGTATTTT.

This clone was counted a few times. This sequence joins TRBV27 and TRBJ2-7; D is uncertain. Germline V CDR1 and CDR2: MNHEY, SMNVEV (reference sequence). Trimming shortened V by 4 bases and J by 0 bases, and 7 bases separated the two germline ends. The length of the CDR3 is 13 residues. The CDR3 DNA follows: TGTGCCAGCAGTTCCTTTTCCTCCTACGAGCAGTACTTC. It translates to CASSSFSSYEQYF.

This clone was counted between two and nine times. The CDR3 coding sequence is TGTGCCAGCAGCTTAGGAGGGAAACCCTACGAGCAGTACTTC. Amino acid sequence: CASSLGGKPYEQYF. This sequence joins TRBV7-2 and TRBJ2-7, with D possibly TRBD2 on 5 matching bases. Trimming cost V 1 base and J 2 bases, with 9 bases left between them. The germline gives CDR1 SGHTA, CDR2 FQGNSA. The CDR3 sequence is 14 residues long.

This clone came up a few times. The gene calls are TRBV4-3 and TRBJ2-3, with 9 bases matching TRBD2. This CDR3 is 16 amino acids long. Germline loops: CDR1 LGHNA, CDR2 YSLEER. J lost 4 bases, V lost 4 bases, and 9 bases had no gene match. In DNA form, the CDR3 reads TGCGCCAGCAGCCTTAGCGGGGGCCAGTACGCAGATACGCAGTATTTT. Amino acids: CASSLSGGQYADTQYF.

This clone was counted only a few times. The V and J genes are TRBV11-3 and TRBJ2-2; 7 bases match TRBD2. Germline CDR1 is SGHNT and CDR2 is YENEEA. J gave up 3 bases and V 5 bases, and 6 bases lay outside the gene matches. The length of the CDR3 is 15 residues. This chain's CDR3 is CASSPWGGDTGELFF. Here the CDR3 DNA reads TGTGCCAGCAGCCCATGGGGGGGAGACACCGGGGAGCTGTTTTTT.

V gene TRBV6-6 combines with J gene TRBJ2-1, with TRBD2 identical over 8 bases. The J segment lost 2 bases and the V segment lost 6 bases, leaving 9 bases of the junction unmatched. CDR1 is MNHNY, CDR2 SVGAGI, per germline (reference sequence). The CDR3 is made up of 16 amino acids. The CDR3 is CASSRSGLAAYNEQFF. The CDR3 DNA sequence: TGTGCCAGCAGCCGCTCCGGACTAGCAGCCTACAATGAGCAGTTCTTC.

The table lists this clone with a few counts. The V call is TRBV19, the J call TRBJ2-5; no clear D. The J call may not be correct, given that the DNA end is closer to TRBJ2-7. Looked up from germline, CDR1 is LNHDA and CDR2 is SQIVND (reference sequence). The CDR3 contains 13 residues. In DNA, the CDR3 is TGTGCCAGTAGTAAAATTCCACAGTCCGAGCAGTACTTC. This sequence encodes CASSKIPQSEQYF.

This clone was found a few times. The gene calls are TRBV7-3 and TRBJ2-2, with a weak D call TRBD1 (5 bases). V lost 3 bases, J lost 8 bases, and 13 bases lay in between. Germline loops: CDR1 SGHTA, CDR2 FQGTGA. CDR3 length equals 14 residues. The CDR3 loop is CASSFGAVPGELFF. The CDR3 region has the DNA TGTGCCAGCAGCTTTGGGGCAGTACCGGGGGAGCTGTTTTTT. The whole variable domain, filled in from reference TRBV7-3 and TRBJ2-2, reads GAGVSQTPSNKVTEKGKYVELRCDPISGHTALYWYRQSLGQGPEFLIYFQGTGAADDSGLPNDRFFAVRPEGSVSTLKIQRTERGDSAVYLCASSFGAVPGELFFGEGSRLTVL.

The table lists this clone with a few counts. The chain has TRBV10-3 and TRBJ2-3; TRBD2 might be the D (5 bases). The CDR3 consists of 14 residues. Deletions cut 4 bases from V and 0 bases from J, with 8 bases between. Germline assignment: CDR1 ENHRY and CDR2 SYGVKD. The CDR3: CAISASSSTDTQYF. The CDR3 DNA is TGTGCCATCAGTGCTAGCTCCAGCACAGATACGCAGTATTTT.

This clone came up a few times. This rearrangement joins TRBV18 to TRBJ1-1; perhaps TRBD1 as D (5 bases). Germline V gene data show CDR1 as KGHSH and CDR2 as LQKENI. The CDR3 extends over 13 amino acids. Trimming left V 1 base short and J 8 bases short, with 11 bases between. In DNA form, the CDR3 reads TGTGCCAGCTCACCACGGGGCCCCAGCGAAGCTTTCTTT. Amino acids: CASSPRGPSEAFF.

The chain is built from TRBV6-1 and TRBJ2-5; D might be TRBD2 (5 bases). The CDR3 spans 11 residues. Trimming took off 5 bases at V and 5 bases at J, with 6 bases between the two ends. The germline CDR1 and CDR2 sequences are MNHNS and SASEGT. CDR3 residues: CASSPGETQYF. As DNA, the CDR3 is TGTGCCAGCAGTCCGGGGGAGACCCAGTACTTC.

The chain carries TRBV18 and TRBJ2-1; TRBD2 matches 11 bases. This CDR3 spans 15 amino acids. With V trimmed by 2 bases and J by 5 bases, 2 bases remained unmatched. CDR1 is KGHSH, CDR2 LQKENI, per germline. CDR3 residues: CASSPGTSGHNEQFF. The CDR3 DNA sequence: TGTGCCAGCTCACCAGGGACTAGCGGCCACAATGAGCAGTTCTTC.

The gene calls are TRBV21-1 and TRBJ1-2. TRBV21-1 is recorded as a pseudogene. This CDR3 is 12 amino acids long. CDR3 bases: TGTGCCAGCAGGAGGGTTAACTATGGCTACACCTTC. Translated, it gives CASRRVNYGYTF.

The genes are TRBV4-3 and TRBJ2-2; 9 positions agree with TRBD2. The V and J ends lost 1 base and 3 bases, in that order; junction bases with no gene match: 3. This CDR3 has 16 amino acids. CDR1 and CDR2 (germline): LGHNA, YSLEER. The CDR3 DNA is TGCGCCAGCAGCCAAGCCGCGGGGGGGGACACCGGGGAGCTGTTTTTT. It codes for CASSQAAGGDTGELFF.

This rearrangement joins TRBV6-1 to TRBJ1-5; 8 nucleotides line up with TRBD1. With 2 bases clipped from V and 1 base from J, the junction kept 4 bases outside the gene matches. Germline CDR1 reads MNHNS; CDR2 reads SASEGT. This CDR3 region has 16 residues. In DNA, the CDR3 is TGTGCCAGCAGTGAAAGACAGGGGACGAGCAATCAGCCCCAGCATTTT. Translated: CASSERQGTSNQPQHF.

V and J are TRBV28 and TRBJ2-3, with D uncertain. Deletions cut 4 bases from V and 6 bases from J, with 8 bases between. The V gene's germline CDR1 is MDHEN and CDR2 SYDVKM. The CDR3 consists of 12 residues. CDR3 DNA: TGTGCCAGCAGTTCGACCGGGGATACGCAGTATTTT. Protein sequence: CASSSTGDTQYF.

This clone was seen more than once but under ten times. This chain joins TRBV11-2 and TRBJ1-5, with TRBD1 as a possible D gene (5 bases). The CDR3 totals 16 residues. In germline, CDR1 is SGHAT, CDR2 FQNNGV. Trimming removed 5 bases at V and 1 base at J, with 15 bases between. Here the CDR3 reads CASSLTGVYSNQPQHF. CDR3 nucleotide sequence: TGTGCCAGCAGCCTCACGGGGGTATACAGCAATCAGCCCCAGCATTTT. Full variable domain (outside the CDR3, taken from reference TRBV11-2 and TRBJ1-5): EAGVAQSPRYKIIEKRQSVAFWCNPISGHATLYWYQQILGQGPKLLIQFQNNGVVDDSQLPKDRFSAERLKGVDSTLKIQPAKLEDSAVYLCASSLTGVYSNQPQHFGDGTRLSIL.

This clone was seen repeatedly, ten times or more. The chain employs TRBV7-9 and TRBJ2-7; 7 bases agree with TRBD2. Unmatched junction bases numbered 4, after V lost 8 bases and J lost 3 bases. The CDR3 is 12 residues long. Germline loops: CDR1 SEHNR, CDR2 FQNEAQ (reference sequence). CDR3 amino acids: CASDGGNYEQYF. Written as DNA, the CDR3 is TGTGCCAGCGACGGGGGGAACTACGAGCAGTACTTC.

Many counts were recorded for this clone. The rearrangement uses TRBV5-1 and TRBJ2-3; 8 bases line up with TRBD2. Germline trimming cut 5 bases from V and 5 bases from J; bases unmatched to any gene: 7. The CDR3 covers 14 residues. Looked up from germline, CDR1 is SGHRS and CDR2 is YFSETQ. The CDR3 DNA reads as TGCGCCAGCAGTGCTAGCGGGTCGAGAGATACGCAGTATTTT. Translation gives CASSASGSRDTQYF.

This clone has more than one count but fewer than ten. The rearrangement joins TRBV4-2 to TRBJ2-3; TRBD1 aligns across 11 bases. Germline V CDR1 and CDR2: LGHNA, YNFKEQ. The junction had 12 bases not matched to a gene; V was cut back by 3 bases and J by 1 base. The CDR3 is made up of 19 amino acids. CDR3 sequence reads: CASSHAAGQGAMGTDTQYF. CDR3 nucleotide sequence: TGTGCCAGCAGCCATGCTGCTGGACAGGGGGCGATGGGCACAGATACGCAGTATTTT.

The genes are TRBV7-2 and TRBJ2-2; 11 positions match TRBD2. This CDR3 has 16 residues. The germline V gene encodes CDR1 SGHTA and CDR2 FQGNSA. Germline trimming cut 5 bases from V and 2 bases from J; bases unmatched to any gene: 4. CDR3 DNA sequence: TGTGCCAGCAGCAACGGACTAGCGGGTAACACCGGGGAGCTGTTTTTT. The encoded protein is CASSNGLAGNTGELFF.